The 22 T cell receptor beta chains reported below all come from one sample, sequenced in a study of blood T cells in healthy people across ages. The authors ran a second PCR of about 6 to 12 cycles using a sample-barcoded 5' primer and a J-beta primer mix. TCRdb re-analysed the 5' RACE reads in MiXCR, keeping a single row per CDR3 protein. Of roughly 500,000 distinct CDR3 sequences in the sample, around 24% are singletons; the top ten hold 8.5% to 9.5%. These data also featured in a second study, about T cells of mothers and their children.

Material: blood. The receptor set was obtained from a boy aged 5-17 years in good health.

In this sample, this clonotype turned up a few times. The CDR3 nucleotides read TGCAGCGTTTTAGGGGGCGCGGGCGAGCAGTACTTC. Protein sequence: CSVLGGAGEQYF. The chain carries TRBV29-1 and TRBJ2-7, with TRBD1 matching over 7 bases. CDR3 length equals 12 residues. Germline CDR1 reads SQVTM; CDR2 reads ANQGSEA. V shed 5 bases and J 6 bases; nucleotides not matched to a gene: 7.

The chain is built from TRBV27 and TRBJ1-6; 9 nucleotides match TRBD1. There are 15 residues in the CDR3. With V trimmed by 6 bases and J by 9 bases, 9 bases remained unmatched. CDR1 is MNHEY, CDR2 SMNVEV, per germline (reference sequence). The CDR3 DNA reads as TGTGCCAGCAGGGCGGGACAGGGCTTTGGTTCACCCCTCCACTTT. Residues: CASRAGQGFGSPLHF.

This clonotype has only a few counts. This chain connects TRBV5-1 to TRBJ2-4; D is perhaps TRBD1 (6 bases). Germline CDR1 is SGHRS and CDR2 is YFSETQ. This CDR3 has 15 residues. The V gene lost 4 bases and the J gene lost 6 bases, with 17 bases spanning the gap. The CDR3 is CASSVDWGPSNIQYF. The CDR3 DNA follows: TGCGCCAGCAGCGTCGACTGGGGGCCCTCAAACATTCAGTACTTC. Variable domain in full (rest from reference TRBV5-1 and TRBJ2-4): KAGVTQTPRYLIKTRGQQVTLSCSPISGHRSVSWYQQTPGQGLQFLFEYFSETQRNKGNFPGRFSGRQFSNSRSEMNVSTLELGDSALYLCASSVDWGPSNIQYFGAGTRLSVL.

The rearrangement uses TRBV6-1 and TRBJ1-5; D is unclear. The CDR3 runs to 12 residues. Per germline, CDR1 MNHNS and CDR2 SASEGT. V lost 6 bases and J lost 3, with 6 bases in between. The CDR3 DNA reads TGTGCCAGCAGGACTACCAATCAGCCCCAGCATTTT. It encodes CASRTTNQPQHF.

V gene TRBV9 combines with J gene TRBJ2-3; maybe TRBD1 (5 bases). There are 14 residues in the CDR3. The germline V gene has CDR1 SGDLS and CDR2 YYNGEE. Trimming removed 4 bases at V and 4 bases at J, with 13 bases between. In DNA, the CDR3 is TGTGCCAGCAGCCCCCGAAGGGGCGCAGATACGCAGTATTTT. It encodes CASSPRRGADTQYF.

The chain uses TRBV7-2 and TRBJ2-5, with D possibly matching TRBD1 (7 bases). Germline values: CDR1 SGHTA, CDR2 FQGNSA. The CDR3 is made up of 14 amino acids. V shed 1 base and J shed 6 bases, with 12 bases lying between them. The CDR3 protein is CASSLGGGGKTQYF. Here the CDR3 DNA reads TGTGCCAGCAGCTTAGGAGGGGGCGGGAAGACCCAGTACTTC.

This clonotype turned up a few times. This chain connects TRBV20-1 to TRBJ2-5; D might be TRBD1 (6 bases). V was shortened by 6 bases and J by 1 base, with 12 bases between the two germline ends. Germline V gene sequence: CDR1 DFQATT, CDR2 SNEGSKA (reference sequence). The CDR3 runs to 13 residues. The CDR3 DNA sequence: TGCAGTGCCCTAGACAGGCTCCAAGAGACCCAGTACTTC. Its protein is CSALDRLQETQYF.

The genes are TRBV12-3 or TRBV12-4 and TRBJ2-5; no firm D call. The V and J ends lost 5 bases and 4 bases respectively, with 5 bases between them. CDR3 length: 11 amino acids. The CDR3 coding sequence is TGTGCCAGCAGTCCGTCAGAGACCCAGTACTTC. Translation gives CASSPSETQYF.

This sequence joins TRBV7-9 and TRBJ1-4; D is uncertain. Germline V gene lookup returns CDR1 SEHNR and CDR2 FQNEAQ (reference sequence). Trimming left V 2 bases short and J 8 bases short, with 6 bases between. The CDR3 contains 12 residues. In nucleotides, the CDR3 is TGTGCCAGCAGCTTAAATGGGGAAAAACTGTTTTTT. This sequence encodes CASSLNGEKLFF. Complete variable domain (other parts from reference TRBV7-9 and TRBJ1-4): DTGVSQNPRHKITKRGQNVTFRCDPISEHNRLYWYRQTLGQGPEFLTYFQNEAQLEKSRLLSDRFSAERPKGSFSTLEIQRTEQGDSAMYLCASSLNGEKLFFGSGTQLSVL.

This clonotype was detected many times. The rearrangement uses TRBV5-1 and TRBJ2-5; D unclear. V shed 0 bases and J shed 2 bases, with 14 bases lying between them. The germline V gene has CDR1 SGHRS and CDR2 YFSETQ. The length of the CDR3 is 16 residues. The CDR3 is CASSLGSAAVQETQYF. The CDR3 DNA follows: TGCGCCAGCAGCTTGGGATCGGCGGCAGTGCAAGAGACCCAGTACTTC.

This clonotype has at least ten counts. The V and J genes are TRBV4-1 and TRBJ2-3; D remains unclear. V was cut by 1 base and J by 0 bases, with 5 bases left in between. The CDR3 contains 14 residues. Per the germline V gene, CDR1 is MGHRA and CDR2 is YSYEKL. The CDR3 loop reads CASSQVTSTDTQYF. The CDR3 nucleotides read TGCGCCAGCAGCCAAGTGACCAGCACAGATACGCAGTATTTT.

The chain employs TRBV5-5 and TRBJ2-5, with 11 bases fitting TRBD1. The DNA matches TRBJ2-1 better at its end, which makes the J call doubtful. The CDR3 spans 17 residues. Germline V gene lookup returns CDR1 SGHKS and CDR2 YYEKEE (reference sequence). In DNA, the CDR3 is TGTGCCAGCAGCTTGGGGCCCCGGGACAGGGGGTCCAATGAGCAGTTCTTC. Translated: CASSLGPRDRGSNEQFF.

This clonotype was seen a few times. This chain connects TRBV7-9 to TRBJ2-1; 10 bases agree with TRBD1. Germline CDR1 reads SEHNR; CDR2 reads FQNEAQ (reference sequence). CDR3 length: 15 residues. Trimming cost V 1 base and J 7 bases; bases outside gene matches: 4. In DNA, the CDR3 is TGTGCCAGCAGCTTAGGACAGGGGGCGCGGAATGAGCAGTTCTTC. It yields the protein CASSLGQGARNEQFF.

The chain employs TRBV29-1 and TRBJ2-5; the D call may be TRBD1 or TRBD2 (5 bases each). Trimming removed 5 bases from V and 4 bases from J, with 11 bases in between. CDR3 size: 12 residues. The germline V gene has CDR1 SQVTM and CDR2 ANQGSEA. In DNA form, the CDR3 reads TGCAGCGTTTTGTCAGGGACAGAGACCCAGTACTTC. Protein product: CSVLSGTETQYF.

This clonotype came up a few times. This rearrangement joins TRBV6-4 to TRBJ2-7, with D perhaps assigned TRBD1 or TRBD2 (5 bases each). The CDR3 consists of 16 residues. Germline loops: CDR1 MRHNA, CDR2 SNTAGT. Trimming removed 11 bases at V and 1 base at J, with 24 bases between. The CDR3 loop reads CAGRRRGQGESYEQYF. In nucleotides, the CDR3 is TGTGCCGGACGTCGACGGGGCCAGGGTGAATCCTACGAGCAGTACTTC.

J is TRBJ2-7 and V is TRBV3-1; D call uncertain. This CDR3 contains 15 residues. Germline CDR1 LGHDT, CDR2 YNNKEL (reference sequence). Trimming removed 6 bases from V and 2 bases from J, with 17 bases in between. The chain's CDR3 is CASSLEINTAYEQYF. The CDR3 DNA reads as TGTGCCAGCAGTTTGGAGATAAATACGGCCTACGAGCAGTACTTC.

This clonotype appeared a few times. The junction departs from germline at one end; a sequencing error may be responsible. The gene calls are TRBV29-1 and TRBJ2-1; D remains ambiguous. Germline lookup yields CDR1 SQVTM and CDR2 ANQGSEA. The CDR3 runs to 14 residues. In DNA, the CDR3 is TGCAGCGTTGAAGGGGAAAGCTCCTACAATGAGCAGTCCTTC. This translates into CSVEGESSYNEQSF.

A few counts support this clonotype. The V gene is TRBV18, the J gene TRBJ2-5; no clear D. CDR3 size: 14 residues. V lost 5 bases to trimming and J lost 5 bases, with 15 bases between them. Per the germline V gene, CDR1 is KGHSH and CDR2 is LQKENI. CDR3 residues: CASSSPLVMETQYF. The CDR3 nucleotides read TGTGCCAGCTCATCGCCCCTAGTTATGGAGACCCAGTACTTC.

The chain uses TRBV5-1 and TRBJ1-4, with unresolved D. Germline CDR1 is SGHRS and CDR2 is YFSETQ. V was trimmed by 2 bases and J by 5 bases, leaving 10 bases between them. This CDR3 region has 14 residues. The CDR3 sequence is CASSLSSPNEKLFF. CDR3 nucleotides: TGCGCCAGCAGCTTAAGCAGCCCAAATGAAAAACTGTTTTTT.

This clonotype was picked up a small number of times. The chain combines TRBV28 with TRBJ1-2, with 8 bases that match TRBD1. The CDR3 length is 15 residues. Germline CDR1 reads MDHEN; CDR2 reads SYDVKM. The V gene end was trimmed by 4 bases and the J gene end by 4 bases; junction bases not matched to a gene: 8. Written as DNA, the CDR3 is TGTGCCAGCAGTTCAATAGGGACAGGTCTCTATGGCTACACCTTC. It translates to CASSSIGTGLYGYTF.

This chain links TRBV7-2 with TRBJ2-7; 10 bases agree with TRBD2. The CDR3 has 18 residues. Germline V gives CDR1 SGHTA, CDR2 FQGNSA. Trimming cost V 1 base and J 1 base; bases outside gene matches: 10. The CDR3, as DNA: TGTGCCAGCAGCTTAGAGGCCCTAGCGGGAGTTACGTCCTACGAGCAGTACTTC. Protein sequence: CASSLEALAGVTSYEQYF.

This clonotype has ten or more counts. V and J are TRBV28 and TRBJ2-6, with D unclear. This CDR3 has 14 residues. V lost 5 bases and J 4 bases, leaving 9 bases between the germline ends. The germline V gene has CDR1 MDHEN and CDR2 SYDVKM. The DNA of the CDR3 is TGTGCCAGCAGTGTGGGGTCAGGGGCCAACGTCCTGACTTTC. It yields the protein CASSVGSGANVLTF. Full variable domain (remainder filled in from reference TRBV28 and TRBJ2-6): DVKVTQSSRYLVKRTGEKVFLECVQDMDHENMFWYRQDPGLGLRLIYFSYDVKMKEKGDIPEGYSVSREKKERFSLILESASTNQTSMYLCASSVGSGANVLTFGAGSRLTVL.